Sequencing of this T cell receptor (beta chain) was carried out in a study of T cell changes during pregnancy in multiple sclerosis. CDR1 and CDR2 (germline): MNHEY, SMNVEV (reference sequence). The CDR3 is 15 amino acids. V lost 6 bases to trimming and J lost 2 bases; unmatched junction nucleotides: 7. The protocol was immunoSEQ multiplex PCR, while the TCRdb copy is restricted to in-frame clones and leaves out a portion. The sample consists of tens of thousands of clones, 89% of them appearing once. This sequence originates from a female donor with multiple sclerosis, enrolled in a pregnancy study. Sample: CD4+ T cells from peripheral blood mononuclear cells, taken in the first trimester of pregnancy. The J gene is TRBJ2-7, the V gene TRBV27, with 10 bases fitting TRBD2. The CDR3 DNA reads TGTGCCAGCAGCTATGGACTAGCGGTTACCTACGAGCAGTACTTC. It specifies CASSYGLAVTYEQYF.